The 19 T cell receptor beta chains reported below all come from one sample, sequenced in a study of shared clonotypes between healthy human individuals. The assay was immunoSEQ multiplex PCR, and TCRdb's table has in-frame clones only and misses some. There are around 1.9 million clones in the sample; around 93% occur only once, and around 1.7% lies in the top ten. Only CD45RO-negative cells positively selected for CCR7 counted as naive CD8 cells, so terminally differentiated effector memory CD45RA+ cells were excluded. Sequencing used naive CD8+ T cells from PBMCs. These receptors originate from a man younger than 30 in good health. Some clones in this sample may be carry-over from other donors' samples.

This chain connects TRBV5-8 to TRBJ2-1, with 12 bases that match TRBD2. The CDR3 is made up of 17 amino acids. In germline, CDR1 is SGHTS, CDR2 YDEGEE. V shed 3 bases, J shed 0 bases, and the junction held 4 bases outside the gene matches. The CDR3 sequence: CASSSMTSGSSYNEQFF. The CDR3 DNA is TGTGCCAGCAGCTCCATGACTAGCGGGAGCTCCTACAATGAGCAGTTCTTC.

The rearrangement uses TRBV27 and TRBJ1-5; TRBD1 is a possible D gene (5 bases). The CDR3 covers 15 residues. Germline V gives CDR1 MNHEY, CDR2 SMNVEV (reference sequence). V was shortened by 6 bases and J by 1 base, with 13 bases between the two germline ends. CDR3 sequence: CASRTTVPSNQPQHF. CDR3 nucleotide sequence: TGTGCCAGCAGAACGACAGTCCCAAGCAATCAGCCCCAGCATTTT.

The table lists this clone with a few counts. Other DNA sequences from this sample encode an identical CDR3 as well. The chain carries TRBV27 and TRBJ2-7; D may correspond to TRBD1 or TRBD2 (5 bases each). V gave up 2 bases and J gave up 2 bases, with 7 bases separating them. The CDR3 extends over 13 amino acids. Germline V gene data show CDR1 as MNHEY and CDR2 as SMNVEV (reference sequence). CDR3 DNA: TGTGCCAGCAGTTTAAAGGGACCCTACGAGCAGTACTTC. It encodes CASSLKGPYEQYF.

V usage is TRBV30 and J usage is TRBJ1-2; the D gene is possibly TRBD1 (5 bases). Between the trimmed V and J ends, which lost 7 bases and 8 bases, there was a span of 17 bases. The CDR3 covers 12 residues. The germline CDR1 and CDR2 sequences are GTSNPN and SVGIG (reference sequence). CDR3 in amino acids: CASRVYWGGYTF. The CDR3 nucleotides are TGTGCCTCCAGGGTTTACTGGGGAGGCTACACCTTC. Full variable domain (rest looked up from reference TRBV30 and TRBJ1-2): SQTIHQWPATLVQPVGSPLSLECTVEGTSNPNLYWYRQAAGRGLQLLFYSVGIGQISSEVPQNLSASRPQDRQFILSSKKLLLSDSGFYLCASRVYWGGYTFGSGTRLTVV.

This clone appeared a single time. V is TRBV7-9 and J is TRBJ1-2; D remains unclear. The CDR3 extends over 15 amino acids. Trimming pared 5 bases from V and 6 bases from J, leaving 19 bases between. Germline values: CDR1 SEHNR, CDR2 FQNEAQ (reference sequence). CDR3 in DNA: TGTGCCAGCAGCAATCCGAAGCCAGGCCAAAATGGCTACACCTTC. Its translation is CASSNPKPGQNGYTF.

Notes on this clone: The sample carries other DNA sequences with the same CDR3. This sequence joins TRBV13 and TRBJ2-7, with a possible D match to TRBD1 (5 bases). Trimming removed 1 base from V and 3 bases from J, with 7 bases in between. Germline assignment: CDR1 PRHDT and CDR2 FYEKMQ (reference sequence). There are 13 residues in the CDR3. The CDR3 here is CASSLAGIYEQYF. CDR3 DNA: TGTGCCAGCAGCTTAGCAGGGATCTACGAGCAGTACTTC.

The CDR3 sequence: CASSQGTATYEQYF. The CDR3 nucleotides read TGTGCCAGCAGCCAAGGGACAGCCACCTACGAGCAGTACTTC. V gene TRBV7-6 combines with J gene TRBJ2-7; 7 bases map to TRBD1. The CDR3 totals 14 residues. V shed 5 bases and J 2 bases; nucleotides not matched to a gene: 6. Germline V lookup: CDR1 SGHVS, CDR2 FNYEAQ.

Of note for this clone: The same CDR3 arises from other DNA sequences in this sample as well. This chain uses TRBV28 with TRBJ2-7, with D unresolved. V lost 1 base and J lost 4, with 5 bases in between. Germline CDR1 and CDR2: MDHEN and SYDVKM. This CDR3 is built from 12 residues. CDR3: CASSLYGYEQYF. The CDR3 bases are TGTGCCAGCAGTTTATACGGATACGAGCAGTACTTC.

The chain links TRBV5-4 to TRBJ2-1, with 10 bases identical to TRBD2. V shed 2 bases and J 10 bases; nucleotides not matched to a gene: 9. The CDR3 is 15 amino acids. Germline loops: CDR1 SGHNT, CDR2 YYREEE (reference sequence). CDR3 loop: CASSLAGGPSEEQFF. Written as DNA, the CDR3 is TGTGCCAGCAGCTTAGCGGGAGGGCCCTCCGAGGAGCAGTTCTTC. Combining the CDR3 with reference TRBV5-4 and TRBJ2-1 gives the whole variable domain ETGVTQSPTHLIKTRGQQVTLRCSSQSGHNTVSWYQQALGQGPQFIFQYYREEENGRGNFPPRFSGLQFPNYSSELNVNALELDDSALYLCASSLAGGPSEEQFFGPGTRLTVL.

The rearrangement uses TRBV6-1 and TRBJ2-7, with D possibly TRBD1 on 5 matching bases. The CDR3 is 13 amino acids. The germline V gene encodes CDR1 MNHNS and CDR2 SASEGT. With 8 bases removed from V and 6 bases from J, the gap between germline ends came to 17 bases. CDR3 sequence reads: CASGPGIPGEQYF. The CDR3 nucleotides are TGTGCCAGCGGACCAGGGATACCGGGCGAGCAGTACTTC.

Written as DNA, the CDR3 is TGTGCCAGCAGCGCTGACAGTGCCTACGAGCAGTACTTC. Its protein is CASSADSAYEQYF. The chain has TRBV7-9 and TRBJ2-5; TRBD1 might be the D (5 bases). Near its end, the DNA agrees better with TRBJ2-7, so the J call may be wrong. The germline CDR1 and CDR2 sequences are SEHNR and FQNEAQ (reference sequence). The CDR3 runs to 13 residues.

The chain has TRBV7-8 and TRBJ2-1; 15 positions agree with TRBD2. Germline assignment: CDR1 SGHVS and CDR2 FQNEAQ. This CDR3 contains 18 residues. J gave up 3 bases and V 5 bases, and 8 bases lay outside the gene matches. The CDR3 DNA follows: TGTGCCAGCAGCCCGGGACTAGCGGGAGGAATCGTCTACAATGAGCAGTTCTTC. Amino acids: CASSPGLAGGIVYNEQFF. Supplemented by reference TRBV7-8 and TRBJ2-1, the full variable domain reads GAGVSQSPRYKVAKRGQDVALRCDPISGHVSLFWYQQALGQGPEFLTYFQNEAQLDKSGLPSDRFFAERPEGSVSTLKIQRTQQEDSAVYLCASSPGLAGGIVYNEQFFGPGTRLTVL.

The chain recombines TRBV6-5 with TRBJ1-4, with D possibly being TRBD1 (6 bases). CDR1 and CDR2 (germline): MNHEY, SVGAGI. The CDR3 has 15 amino acids. Trimming stripped 4 bases from V and 4 bases from J, with 13 bases between. The CDR3 sequence is CASSLNRALNEKLFF. CDR3 DNA sequence: TGTGCCAGCAGTTTGAACAGGGCGCTTAATGAAAAACTGTTTTTT.

This sequence joins TRBV16 and TRBJ2-4; 10 bases match TRBD2. The V segment lost 0 bases and the J segment 3 bases; nucleotides outside the gene matches: 8. The CDR3 totals 18 residues. Per germline, CDR1 KGHSY and CDR2 FQNENV. DNA of the CDR3: TGTGCCAGCAGCCAATCGAAGCGGGAGGGCAAAGGCAAAAACATTCAGTACTTC. It encodes CASSQSKREGKGKNIQYF. The whole variable domain, filled in from reference TRBV16 and TRBJ2-4, reads GEEVAQTPKHLVRGEGQKAKLYCAPIKGHSYVFWYQQVLKNEFKFLISFQNENVFDETGMPKERFSAKCLPNSPCSLEIQATKLEDSAVYFCASSQSKREGKGKNIQYFGAGTRLSVL.

The V call is TRBV7-2, the J call TRBJ2-2, with a weak D call TRBD1 (5 bases). V was trimmed by 4 bases and J by 3 bases, leaving 9 bases between them. The V gene's germline CDR1 is SGHTA and CDR2 FQGNSA. The CDR3 runs 14 residues. CDR3 residues: CASSSRTYTGELFF. The DNA for the CDR3 is TGTGCCAGCAGCTCAAGGACATACACCGGGGAGCTGTTTTTT.

J is TRBJ1-1 and V is TRBV27, with 12 bases fitting TRBD1. After removal of 4 bases from V and 0 bases from J, the junction contained 3 bases not matched to a gene. CDR3 size: 16 residues. The germline V gene has CDR1 MNHEY and CDR2 SMNVEV (reference sequence). CDR3 region: CASSWGTGGLNTEAFF. The CDR3 DNA reads TGTGCCAGCAGTTGGGGGACAGGGGGCCTGAACACTGAAGCTTTCTTT.

The V gene is TRBV5-8, the J gene TRBJ1-4; 12 bases map to TRBD1. The J segment lost 8 bases and the V segment lost 4 bases, leaving 6 bases of the junction unmatched. Germline V CDR1 and CDR2: SGHTS, YDEGEE. The CDR3 spans 15 residues. The CDR3 nucleotides are TGTGCCAGCAGCCCGGGGGACAGGGGGCGAGAAAAACTGTTTTTT. Amino acid sequence: CASSPGDRGREKLFF.

The chain joins TRBV7-9 to TRBJ2-1, with TRBD2 identical over 7 bases. With V trimmed by 5 bases and J by 8 bases, 12 bases remained unmatched. The CDR3 runs to 15 residues. The germline V gene encodes CDR1 SEHNR and CDR2 FQNEAQ (reference sequence). CDR3 DNA: TGTGCCAGCAGCCCCCGACTAGCCCGCACGGATGAGCAGTTCTTC. Its translation: CASSPRLARTDEQFF. The full variable domain, completed using reference TRBV7-9 and TRBJ2-1, is DTGVSQNPRHKITKRGQNVTFRCDPISEHNRLYWYRQTLGQGPEFLTYFQNEAQLEKSRLLSDRFSAERPKGSFSTLEIQRTEQGDSAMYLCASSPRLARTDEQFFGPGTRLTVL.

This sequence joins TRBV9 and TRBJ2-1; tentative D call: TRBD2 (5 bases). Germline CDR1 is SGDLS and CDR2 is YYNGEE. The CDR3 is 18 residues long. Trimming removed 3 bases from V and 8 bases from J, with 27 bases in between. CDR3 amino acids: CASSAPREWSAVKDEQFF. DNA for the CDR3: TGTGCCAGCAGCGCCCCGAGGGAGTGGAGCGCCGTAAAGGATGAGCAGTTCTTC. The whole variable domain, remainder taken from reference TRBV9 and TRBJ2-1, is DSGVTQTPKHLITATGQRVTLRCSPRSGDLSVYWYQQSLDQGLQFLIQYYNGEERAKGNILERFSAQQFPDLHSELNLSSLELGDSALYFCASSAPREWSAVKDEQFFGPGTRLTVL.